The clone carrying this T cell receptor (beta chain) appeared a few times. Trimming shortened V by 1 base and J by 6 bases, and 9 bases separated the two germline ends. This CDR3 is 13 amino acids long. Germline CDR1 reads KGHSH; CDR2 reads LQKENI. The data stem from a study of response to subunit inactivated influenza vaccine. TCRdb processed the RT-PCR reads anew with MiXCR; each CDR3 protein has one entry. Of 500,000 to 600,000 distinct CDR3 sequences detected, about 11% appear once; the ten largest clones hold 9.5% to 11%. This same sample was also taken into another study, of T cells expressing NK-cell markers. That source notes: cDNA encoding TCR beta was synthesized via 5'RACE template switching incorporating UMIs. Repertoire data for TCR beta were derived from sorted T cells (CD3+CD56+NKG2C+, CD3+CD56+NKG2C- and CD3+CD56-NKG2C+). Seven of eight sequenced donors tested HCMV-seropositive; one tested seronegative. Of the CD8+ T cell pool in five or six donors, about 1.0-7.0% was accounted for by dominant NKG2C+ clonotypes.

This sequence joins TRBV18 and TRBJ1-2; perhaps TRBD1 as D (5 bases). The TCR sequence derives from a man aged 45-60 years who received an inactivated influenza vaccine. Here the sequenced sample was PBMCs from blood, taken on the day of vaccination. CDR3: CASSPRVGDGYTF. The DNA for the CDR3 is TGTGCCAGCTCACCACGGGTAGGGGATGGCTACACCTTC.